Listed here are 9 T cell receptor beta chains from one sample, sequenced in a study of T-cell reconstitution after alpha-beta-depleted transplantation in children. Unique molecular identifiers were used to barcode this TCRbeta library. Each CDR3 protein is one row after TCRdb ran MiXCR on the PCR reads. The sample consists of over 150,000 distinct CDR3 sequences, roughly 6.8% of them appearing once. The sequenced sample was PBMCs from the stem cell graft donor, obtained from the stem cell graft. The receptors here all came from a human donor who donated a stem cell graft to a child with Wiskott-Aldrich syndrome.

This clonotype came up many times. The CDR3 reads CASSYSRGSYEQYF. DNA of the CDR3: TGTGCCAGCAGTTACTCCAGGGGTTCCTACGAGCAGTACTTC. The chain carries TRBV6-5 and TRBJ2-7; D is perhaps TRBD1 (6 bases). CDR3 length: 14 residues. Trimming stripped 0 bases from V and 1 base from J, with 7 bases between. Looked up from germline, CDR1 is MNHEY and CDR2 is SVGAGI.

V is TRBV7-2 and J is TRBJ2-7; possible D gene TRBD1, 6 bases. Trimming took 2 bases from V and 2 from J, leaving 13 bases between them. Germline CDR1 SGHTA, CDR2 FQGNSA. CDR3 length: 15 amino acids. The CDR3 loop reads CASSLSTGGPYEQYF. CDR3 sequence (DNA): TGTGCCAGCAGCTTATCGACAGGCGGCCCCTACGAGCAGTACTTC.

This clonotype was picked up a small number of times. V is TRBV15 and J is TRBJ2-1; tentative D call: TRBD1 (6 bases). Germline V CDR1 and CDR2: LNHNV, YYDKDF (reference sequence). The ends were cut back, 5 bases at V and 9 bases at J, with 20 bases in the middle. The CDR3 is 15 amino acids. In DNA form, the CDR3 reads TGTGCCACCAGCCCCCGACCTGGGACAAAAATTGAGCAGTTCTTC. Its translation: CATSPRPGTKIEQFF.

The gene calls are TRBV20-1 and TRBJ2-2, with TRBD1 matching 8 bases. This CDR3 has 15 residues. The germline V gene has CDR1 DFQATT and CDR2 SNEGSKA (reference sequence). The ends lost 2 bases at V and 1 base at J; junction bases unmatched: 3. The CDR3 coding sequence is TGCAGTGCTAGAAGGGGACAGGTGAACACCGGGGAGCTGTTTTTT. Its protein is CSARRGQVNTGELFF.

The rearrangement uses TRBV20-1 and TRBJ2-2, with D perhaps being TRBD1 or TRBD2 (5 bases each). V lost 1 base and J lost 6, with 12 bases in between. The germline V gene has CDR1 DFQATT and CDR2 SNEGSKA (reference sequence). This CDR3 region has 14 residues. The CDR3, as DNA: TGCAGTGCTAGAGTGACGAGGGGAGCCGGGGAGCTGTTTTTT. Translated, it gives CSARVTRGAGELFF.

This clonotype appeared many times. The chain links TRBV9 to TRBJ1-3; unclear D gene. Germline CDR1 is SGDLS and CDR2 is YYNGEE. Between the trimmed V and J ends, which lost 4 bases and 0 bases, there was a span of 11 bases. This CDR3 is 15 amino acids long. CDR3 sequence: CASSPRMSSGNTIYF. The CDR3 region has the DNA TGTGCCAGCAGCCCCCGTATGAGCTCTGGAAACACCATATATTTT. The full variable domain, completed using reference TRBV9 and TRBJ1-3, is DSGVTQTPKHLITATGQRVTLRCSPRSGDLSVYWYQQSLDQGLQFLIQYYNGEERAKGNILERFSAQQFPDLHSELNLSSLELGDSALYFCASSPRMSSGNTIYFGEGSWLTVV.

This clonotype occurred many times. The rearrangement links TRBV6-5 to TRBJ2-7; TRBD1 matches at 8 bases. This CDR3 contains 16 residues. In germline, CDR1 is MNHEY, CDR2 SVGAGI. The ends lost 2 bases at V and 2 bases at J; junction bases unmatched: 8. The CDR3 nucleotides are TGTGCCAGCAGTTACGCCGGGACAGGCGCCGCCTACGAGCAGTACTTC. Encoded protein: CASSYAGTGAAYEQYF.

This clonotype has ten or more counts. The V gene is TRBV20-1, the J gene TRBJ2-3; D gene uncertain. The V and J ends lost 2 bases and 1 base respectively, with 10 bases between them. Per germline, CDR1 DFQATT and CDR2 SNEGSKA (reference sequence). The CDR3 spans 14 residues. CDR3 loop: CSARSETGTDTQYF. The CDR3 DNA reads TGCAGTGCTAGAAGCGAGACGGGCACAGATACGCAGTATTTT.

This clonotype was recorded a few times. The chain joins TRBV7-9 to TRBJ2-7; unclear D gene. There are 14 residues in the CDR3. Deletions cut 5 bases from V and 2 bases from J, with 13 bases between. CDR1 is SEHNR, CDR2 FQNEAQ, per germline (reference sequence). The CDR3 reads CASSQGRYPYEQYF. The CDR3 bases are TGTGCCAGCAGCCAAGGACGGTACCCCTACGAGCAGTACTTC.